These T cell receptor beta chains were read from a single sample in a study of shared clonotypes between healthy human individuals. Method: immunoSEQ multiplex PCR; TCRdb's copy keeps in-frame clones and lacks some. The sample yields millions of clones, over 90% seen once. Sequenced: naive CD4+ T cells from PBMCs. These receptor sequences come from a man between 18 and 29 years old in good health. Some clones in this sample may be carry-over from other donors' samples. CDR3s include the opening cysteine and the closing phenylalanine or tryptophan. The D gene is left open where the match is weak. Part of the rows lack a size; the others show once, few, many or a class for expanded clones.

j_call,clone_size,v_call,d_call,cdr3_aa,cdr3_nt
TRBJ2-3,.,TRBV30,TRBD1,CAWEAGGSTDTQYF,TGTGCCTGGGAGGCAGGGGGCAGCACAGATACGCAGTATTTT
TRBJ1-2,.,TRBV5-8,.,CASSSRGQRGYTF,TGTGCCAGCAGCTCCCGAGGACAGCGGGGCTACACCTTC
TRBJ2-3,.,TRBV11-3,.,CASSLSWESRADTQYF,TGTGCCAGCAGCTTAAGTTGGGAGTCCCGGGCGGATACGCAGTATTTT
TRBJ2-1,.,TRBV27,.,CASSLGVGEQFF,TGTGCCAGCAGTTTAGGCGTTGGTGAGCAGTTCTTC
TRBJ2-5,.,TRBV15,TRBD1,CATSAPDRAGETQYF,TGTGCCACCAGCGCTCCAGACAGGGCTGGGGAGACCCAGTACTTC
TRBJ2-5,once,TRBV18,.,CASSRSPQETQYF,TGTGCCAGCTCACGCAGCCCCCAAGAGACCCAGTACTTC
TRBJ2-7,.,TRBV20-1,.,CSAMSPGEQYF,TGCAGTGCTATGTCTCCGGGCGAGCAGTACTTC
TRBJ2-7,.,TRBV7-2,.,CASSPRPIYEQYF,TGTGCCAGCAGCCCTCGCCCAATCTACGAGCAGTACTTC
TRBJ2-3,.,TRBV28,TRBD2,CASSLGLAGGPDTQYF,TGTGCCAGCAGTCTCGGACTAGCGGGAGGCCCCGATACGCAGTATTTT
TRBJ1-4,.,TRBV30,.,CAWSGMDTRNEKLFF,TGTGCCTGGAGTGGGATGGACACTCGGAATGAAAAACTGTTTTTT
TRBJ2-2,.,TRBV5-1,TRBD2,CASSLDPAGVRTGELFF,TGCGCCAGCAGCTTGGATCCGGCGGGAGTTCGGACCGGGGAGCTGTTTTTT
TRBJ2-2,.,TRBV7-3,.,CASSFGIHTGELFF,TGTGCCAGCAGCTTCGGGATTCACACCGGGGAGCTGTTTTTT
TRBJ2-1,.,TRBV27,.,CASSLNMALSSYNEQFF,TGTGCCAGCAGTTTGAATATGGCCTTGAGCTCCTACAATGAGCAGTTCTTC
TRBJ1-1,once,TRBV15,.,CATSSTGKGNTEAFF,TGTGCCACCAGCTCTACAGGAAAGGGGAACACTGAAGCTTTCTTT
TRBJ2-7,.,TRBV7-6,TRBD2,CAQSTGGLAGGWPYEQYF,TGTGCCCAAAGCACAGGTGGGCTAGCGGGAGGGTGGCCCTACGAGCAGTACTTC
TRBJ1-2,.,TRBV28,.,CASSLGGAGRDGYTF,TGTGCCAGCAGTTTAGGAGGGGCGGGAAGAGATGGCTACACCTTC
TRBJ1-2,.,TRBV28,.,CASSSRFYGYTF,TGTGCCAGCAGTTCCAGATTTTATGGCTACACCTTC
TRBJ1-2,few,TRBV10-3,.,CAISEEDNHGYTF,TGTGCCATCAGTGAGGAAGATAACCATGGCTACACCTTC
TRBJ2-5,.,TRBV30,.,CAGGAGDGGETQYF,TGTGCCGGAGGGGCAGGGGATGGTGGGGAGACCCAGTACTTC
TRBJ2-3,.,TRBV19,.,CASRDRGGNADTQYF,TGTGCCAGTAGAGATAGGGGTGGTAACGCAGATACGCAGTATTTT
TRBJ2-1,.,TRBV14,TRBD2,CASSQGTSGIGEQFF,TGTGCCAGCAGCCAGGGGACTAGCGGGATTGGTGAGCAGTTCTTC
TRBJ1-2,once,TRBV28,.,CASSLSAGHGYTF,TGTGCCAGCAGTTTATCTGCAGGCCATGGCTACACCTTC
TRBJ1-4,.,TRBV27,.,CASSQGFEKLFF,TGTGCCAGCAGTCAGGGGTTCGAAAAACTGTTTTTT
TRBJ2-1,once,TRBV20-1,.,CSAVTLWEQFF,TGCAGTGCTGTGACCCTTTGGGAGCAGTTCTTC
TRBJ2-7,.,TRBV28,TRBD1,CASSPGTAQREQYF,TGTGCCAGCAGTCCCGGGACAGCCCAGCGCGAGCAGTACTTC
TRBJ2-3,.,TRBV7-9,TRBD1,CASSRITDRVSDTQYF,TGTGCCAGCAGCCGAATCACGGACAGGGTGTCAGATACGCAGTATTTT
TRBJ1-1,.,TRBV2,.,CASIEGGNTEAFF,TGTGCCAGCATAGAAGGGGGGAACACTGAAGCTTTCTTT
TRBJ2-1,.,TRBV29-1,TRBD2,CSGRTSGRGNEQFF,TGCAGCGGTCGGACTAGCGGGAGAGGTAATGAGCAGTTCTTC
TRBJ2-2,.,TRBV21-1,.,CASSKFVQGAYGELFF,TGTGCCAGCAGCAAATTTGTCCAGGGGGCGTACGGGGAGCTGTTTTTT
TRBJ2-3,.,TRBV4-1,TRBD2,CASSQVFRAGGPWIDTQYF,TGCGCCAGCAGCCAAGTTTTCAGGGCGGGAGGGCCATGGATAGATACGCAGTATTTT
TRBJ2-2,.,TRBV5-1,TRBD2,CASSLTAGGNGELFF,TGCGCCAGCAGCTTGACAGCGGGAGGGAACGGGGAGCTGTTTTTT